The present entry profiles one TCR beta chain with its context. Antigen specificity is unknown. The use of a sample-barcoded 5' primer and a J-beta primer mix characterized a second PCR of roughly 6 to 11 cycles. TCRdb independently ran MiXCR on the 5' RACE reads; one entry per CDR3 protein. Counted here are about 1.5 million distinct CDR3 sequences, approximately 39% occurring once; the ten biggest clones make up over 3.5%. This record comes from a study of blood T cells in healthy people across ages. Study-wide results and caveats: Because sorting was not performed, PBMCs prevented conclusive naive versus antigen-experienced comparison.

Donors ranged from roughly 6 to 90 years old and were healthy Caucasians in Russia. The TCR was taken from a woman between 18 and 29 years old in good health. Sequences were obtained from blood.

The CDR3 is CASSTARDSNYGYTF. In DNA form, the CDR3 reads TGTGCCAGCAGTACAGCCCGGGATTCGAACTATGGCTACACCTTC. The chain combines TRBV27 with TRBJ1-2; D is unresolved. V shed 5 bases and J shed 2 bases, with 15 bases lying between them. In germline, CDR1 is MNHEY, CDR2 SMNVEV (reference sequence). There are 15 residues in the CDR3.